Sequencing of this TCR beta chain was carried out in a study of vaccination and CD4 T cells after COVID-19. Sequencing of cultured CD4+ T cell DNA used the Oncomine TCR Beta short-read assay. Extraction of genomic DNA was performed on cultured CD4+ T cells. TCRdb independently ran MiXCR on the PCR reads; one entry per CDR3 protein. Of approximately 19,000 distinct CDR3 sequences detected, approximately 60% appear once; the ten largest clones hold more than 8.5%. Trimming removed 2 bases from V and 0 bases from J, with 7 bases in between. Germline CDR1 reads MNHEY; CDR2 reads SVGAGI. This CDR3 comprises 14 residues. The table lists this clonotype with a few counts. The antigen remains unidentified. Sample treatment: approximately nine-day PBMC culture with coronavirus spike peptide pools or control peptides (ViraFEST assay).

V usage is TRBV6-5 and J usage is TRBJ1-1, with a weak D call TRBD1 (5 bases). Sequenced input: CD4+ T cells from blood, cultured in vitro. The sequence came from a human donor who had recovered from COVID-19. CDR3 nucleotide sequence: TGTGCCAGCAGTTACGGACAACTGAACACTGAAGCTTTCTTT. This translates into CASSYGQLNTEAFF.